Listed here are 14 T cell receptor beta chains from one sample, sequenced in a study of blood T cells in healthy people across ages. Next came a second PCR, run for about 7 to 12 cycles, which used a sample-barcoded 5' primer along with a J-beta primer mix. Each CDR3 protein gets one entry after TCRdb re-called the 5' RACE reads with MiXCR. Among 870,000 or so distinct CDR3 sequences, about 28% were seen once, and the ten largest hold roughly 17%. The sequenced sample consisted of blood. The receptors were gathered from a woman older than 75 in good health.

This clonotype came up a few times. V and J are TRBV12-3 or TRBV12-4 and TRBJ1-1, with 11 bases fitting TRBD1. V shed 5 bases and J 4 bases; nucleotides not matched to a gene: 9. CDR3 length: 16 amino acids. This chain's CDR3 is CASSPSGQGASTEAFF. DNA for the CDR3: TGTGCCAGCAGTCCCTCTGGACAGGGGGCGAGCACTGAAGCTTTCTTT.

This clonotype was observed at least ten times. J is TRBJ1-2 and V is TRBV7-2, with 7 bases identical to TRBD1. Per germline, CDR1 SGHTA and CDR2 FQGNSA. V gave up 5 bases and J gave up 8 bases; unmatched junction bases: 5. The CDR3 covers 12 residues. The CDR3 here is CASSPSGGGYTF. DNA for the CDR3: TGTGCCAGCAGCCCCTCAGGGGGGGGCTACACCTTC.

As for this clonotype: No DNA is shown, since the ends of the CDR3 on it are uncertain; the CDR3 is the one TCRdb lists. The chain employs TRBV5-1 and TRBJ2-1; TRBD2 is taken as the D call from the table, unchecked against the DNA. CDR1 and CDR2 (germline): SGHRS, YFSETQ. Inclusive of both ends, the CDR3 amounts to 22 amino acids. The CDR3 sequence: CASSFYTCSARGGSGIYNEQFF.

This clonotype came up a few times. The chain combines TRBV7-2 with TRBJ2-7; tentative D call: TRBD2 (5 bases). Germline V gene sequence: CDR1 SGHTA, CDR2 FQGNSA. This CDR3 comprises 13 residues. The germline V and J ends were trimmed by 4 bases and 7 bases, with 14 bases remaining between them. The CDR3 loop is CASSSGRGWEQYF. The CDR3 DNA sequence: TGTGCCAGCAGCTCTGGACGGGGATGGGAGCAGTACTTC.

The rearrangement joins TRBV20-1 to TRBJ1-5; possible D gene TRBD1, 6 bases. CDR1 is DFQATT, CDR2 SNEGSKA, per germline (reference sequence). Trimming shortened V by 6 bases and J by 2 bases, and 17 bases separated the two germline ends. The CDR3 contains 15 residues. In nucleotides, the CDR3 is TGCAGTGCCCTAATAACAGGGAGGGGCAATCAGCCCCAGCATTTT. Its translation: CSALITGRGNQPQHF.

The chain employs TRBV12-3 or TRBV12-4 and TRBJ2-6; weak D call: TRBD1 (5 bases). V was cut by 6 bases and J by 4 bases, with 13 bases left in between. The CDR3 is made up of 15 amino acids. The CDR3 bases are TGTGCCAGCAGCTTAAAGGGGAACGGGGCCAACGTCCTGACTTTC. Its protein is CASSLKGNGANVLTF.

There are many counts of this clonotype. This CDR3 reads CASSPHDRDNEQFF. CDR3 DNA: TGTGCCAGCAGCCCCCACGACCGGGACAATGAGCAGTTCTTC. This chain connects TRBV5-5 to TRBJ2-1; D unclear. The CDR3 contains 14 residues. V was cut by 4 bases and J by 5 bases, with 13 bases left in between. CDR1 is SGHKS, CDR2 YYEKEE, per germline (reference sequence).

J is TRBJ2-3 and V is TRBV20-1; TRBD2 matches at 8 bases. V shed 6 bases and J 4 bases; nucleotides not matched to a gene: 9. Germline V CDR1 and CDR2: DFQATT, SNEGSKA (reference sequence). The length of the CDR3 is 14 residues. The DNA of the CDR3 is TGCAGTGCGTCAGCGGGAGAGGGGGCAGATACGCAGTATTTT. This gives the protein CSASAGEGADTQYF.

V and J are TRBV7-9 and TRBJ2-2; D call uncertain. In germline, CDR1 is SEHNR, CDR2 FQNEAQ (reference sequence). The ends were cut back, 5 bases at V and 4 bases at J, with 14 bases in the middle. The CDR3 is made up of 15 amino acids. CDR3 sequence reads: CASSPGESSTGELFF. CDR3 DNA: TGTGCCAGCAGCCCGGGCGAGAGTAGCACCGGGGAGCTGTTTTTT.

This clonotype was recorded once. V is TRBV5-6 and J is TRBJ2-1; D remains unclear. Germline CDR1 reads SGHDT; CDR2 reads YYEEEE. This CDR3 spans 11 amino acids. The V end lost 4 bases, the J end lost 12 bases, and 11 bases lay between the germline ends. The CDR3 coding sequence is TGTGCCAGCAGCCTGAATGGCGGGCAGTTCTTC. Its protein is CASSLNGGQFF.

This clonotype was detected many times. The chain employs TRBV20-1 and TRBJ2-5, with D possibly being TRBD2 (6 bases). The CDR3 totals 14 residues. V lost 5 bases to trimming and J lost 5 bases, with 18 bases between them. Germline V gene sequence: CDR1 DFQATT, CDR2 SNEGSKA (reference sequence). The CDR3 DNA sequence: TGCAGTGCTCCCGTTTTTGGAGGGTCGGAGACCCAGTACTTC. It translates to CSAPVFGGSETQYF.

The table lists this clonotype with a few counts. This may arise from a read error, as a much more abundant clone is one base away. The CDR3 DNA sequence: TGTACCAGCAGCGAACCAGGGTGGAATAGAAACGTCCTGACTTTC. Amino acids: CTSSEPGWNRNVLTF. The chain couples TRBV5-5 to TRBJ2-6, with D perhaps matching TRBD1 (5 bases). The CDR3 length is 15 residues. Germline V gene lookup returns CDR1 SGHKS and CDR2 YYEKEE (reference sequence).

This clonotype was counted a few times. The genes are TRBV6-1 and TRBJ1-2; D unresolved. Trimming took 2 bases from V and 1 from J, leaving 8 bases between them. Germline values: CDR1 MNHNS, CDR2 SASEGT. The CDR3 loop spans 14 amino acids. CDR3 protein: CASSENTGNYGYTF. The CDR3 coding sequence is TGTGCCAGCAGTGAAAATACCGGTAACTATGGCTACACCTTC.

This clonotype was recorded many times. The chain couples TRBV6-5 to TRBJ2-5, with a possible D match to TRBD2 (6 bases). CDR1 is MNHEY and CDR2 is SVGAGI in the germline V gene. This CDR3 spans 14 amino acids. V lost 5 bases to trimming and J lost 5 bases, with 15 bases between them. This CDR3 reads CASSPGPRGETQYF. The CDR3 nucleotides are TGTGCCAGCAGTCCCGGGCCCCGGGGGGAGACCCAGTACTTC.